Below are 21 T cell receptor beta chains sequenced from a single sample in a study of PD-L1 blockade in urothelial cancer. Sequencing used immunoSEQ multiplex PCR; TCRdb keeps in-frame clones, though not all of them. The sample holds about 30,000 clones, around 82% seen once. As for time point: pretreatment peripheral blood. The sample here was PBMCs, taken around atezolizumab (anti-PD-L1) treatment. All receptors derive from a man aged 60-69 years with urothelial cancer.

CDR3 bases: TGTGCCAGCAGCTTGGGATGGGAGCGGGAAGAGACCCAGTACTTC. This gives the protein CASSLGWEREETQYF. The chain couples TRBV5-6 to TRBJ2-5, with D maybe TRBD2 (6 bases). V lost 0 bases, J lost 3 bases, and 12 bases lay in between. Germline-derived CDR1 and CDR2 are SGHDT and YYEEEE. The CDR3 contains 15 residues.

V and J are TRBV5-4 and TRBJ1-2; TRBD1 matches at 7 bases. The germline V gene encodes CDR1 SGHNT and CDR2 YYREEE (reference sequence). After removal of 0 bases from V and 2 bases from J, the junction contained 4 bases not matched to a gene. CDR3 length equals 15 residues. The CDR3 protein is CASSLETGSNYGYTF. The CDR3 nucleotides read TGTGCCAGCAGCTTGGAGACAGGGTCCAACTATGGCTACACCTTC.

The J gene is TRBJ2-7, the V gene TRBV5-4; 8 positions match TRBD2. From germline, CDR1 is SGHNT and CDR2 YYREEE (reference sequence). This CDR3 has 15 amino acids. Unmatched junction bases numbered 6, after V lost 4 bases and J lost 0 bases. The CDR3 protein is CASSISGSLSYEQYF. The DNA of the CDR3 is TGTGCCAGCAGCATCAGCGGGAGCCTCTCCTACGAGCAGTACTTC.

DNA of the CDR3: TGTGCCAGCAGCCCTGCGTCAGGAGCGGGGTGGGGTAATGAGCAGTTCTTC. It encodes CASSPASGAGWGNEQFF. This chain joins TRBV7-9 and TRBJ2-1, with TRBD2 identical over 7 bases. The V segment lost 5 bases and the J segment 7 bases; nucleotides outside the gene matches: 17. The CDR3 has 17 residues. Per the germline V gene, CDR1 is SEHNR and CDR2 is FQNEAQ (reference sequence).

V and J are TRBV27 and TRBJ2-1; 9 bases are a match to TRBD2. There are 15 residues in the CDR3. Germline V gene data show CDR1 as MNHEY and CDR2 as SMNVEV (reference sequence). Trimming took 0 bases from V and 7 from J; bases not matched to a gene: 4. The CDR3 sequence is CASSLSASGNNEQFF. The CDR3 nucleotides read TGTGCCAGCAGTTTATCGGCTAGCGGGAATAATGAGCAGTTCTTC.

Written as DNA, the CDR3 is TGTGCCTGGGGGACAGCAAGCAATCAGCCCCAGCATTTT. Protein product: CAWGTASNQPQHF. The J gene is TRBJ1-5, the V gene TRBV30; TRBD1 agrees at 7 bases. V lost 5 bases and J lost 1; bases outside the gene matches: 2. Germline V lookup: CDR1 GTSNPN, CDR2 SVGIG (reference sequence). The CDR3 extends over 13 amino acids.

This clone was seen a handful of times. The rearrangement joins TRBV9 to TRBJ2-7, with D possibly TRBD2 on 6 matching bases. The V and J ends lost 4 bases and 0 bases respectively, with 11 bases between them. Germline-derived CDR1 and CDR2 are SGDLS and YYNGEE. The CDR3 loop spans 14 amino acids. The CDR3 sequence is CASSLGLTSYEQYF. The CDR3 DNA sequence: TGTGCCAGCAGCCTGGGACTGACCTCCTACGAGCAGTACTTC.

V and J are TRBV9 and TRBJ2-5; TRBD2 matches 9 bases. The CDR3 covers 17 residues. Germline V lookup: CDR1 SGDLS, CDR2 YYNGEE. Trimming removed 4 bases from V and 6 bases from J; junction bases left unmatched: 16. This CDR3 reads CASSPPPGREGVKTQYF. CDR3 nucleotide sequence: TGTGCCAGCAGCCCACCCCCGGGGCGGGAGGGTGTAAAGACCCAGTACTTC.

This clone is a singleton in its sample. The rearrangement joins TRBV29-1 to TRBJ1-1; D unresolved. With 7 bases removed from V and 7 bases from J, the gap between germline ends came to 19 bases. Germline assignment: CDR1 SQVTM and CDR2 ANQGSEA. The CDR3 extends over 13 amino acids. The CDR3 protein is CSASSGERVEAFF. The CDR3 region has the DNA TGCAGCGCCTCTAGTGGAGAGAGGGTTGAAGCTTTCTTT.

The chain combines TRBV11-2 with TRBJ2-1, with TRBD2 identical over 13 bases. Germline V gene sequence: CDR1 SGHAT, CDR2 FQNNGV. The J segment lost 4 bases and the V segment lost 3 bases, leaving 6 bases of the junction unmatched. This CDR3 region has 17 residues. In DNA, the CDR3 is TGTGCCAGCAGCTTTGGGTTACTAGCGGGAGGGTACAATGAGCAGTTCTTC. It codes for CASSFGLLAGGYNEQFF.

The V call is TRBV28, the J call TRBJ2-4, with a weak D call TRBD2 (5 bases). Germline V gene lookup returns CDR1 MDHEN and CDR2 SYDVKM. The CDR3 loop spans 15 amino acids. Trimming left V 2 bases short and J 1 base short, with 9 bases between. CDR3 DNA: TGTGCCAGCAGTTTACCGGGGAAGGCCAAAAACATTCAGTACTTC. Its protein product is CASSLPGKAKNIQYF. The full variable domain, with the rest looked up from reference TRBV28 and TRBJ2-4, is DVKVTQSSRYLVKRTGEKVFLECVQDMDHENMFWYRQDPGLGLRLIYFSYDVKMKEKGDIPEGYSVSREKKERFSLILESASTNQTSMYLCASSLPGKAKNIQYFGAGTRLSVL.

CDR3 region: CASGEQADQPQHF. DNA for the CDR3: TGTGCCAGCGGAGAACAGGCCGATCAGCCCCAGCATTTT. The rearrangement links TRBV7-9 to TRBJ1-5, with TRBD1 as a possible D gene (5 bases). CDR1 and CDR2 from the germline V gene are SEHNR and FQNEAQ (reference sequence). Between the trimmed V and J ends, which lost 8 bases and 5 bases, there was a span of 13 bases. CDR3 length: 13 residues.

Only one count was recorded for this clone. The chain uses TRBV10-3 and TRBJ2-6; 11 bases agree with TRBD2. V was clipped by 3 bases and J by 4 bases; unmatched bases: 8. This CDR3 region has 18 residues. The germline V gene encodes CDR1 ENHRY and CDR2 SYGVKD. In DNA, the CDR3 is TGTGCCATCAGTGAAACTAGCGGGAGTATTTCCGGGGCCAACGTCCTGACTTTC. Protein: CAISETSGSISGANVLTF.

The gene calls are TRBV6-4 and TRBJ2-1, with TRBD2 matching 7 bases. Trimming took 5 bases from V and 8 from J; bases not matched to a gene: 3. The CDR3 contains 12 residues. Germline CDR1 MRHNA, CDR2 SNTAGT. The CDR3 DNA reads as TGTGCCAGCAGTAATCTAGCGGATGAGCAGTTCTTC. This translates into CASSNLADEQFF.

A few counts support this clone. CDR3 region: CASSQGTADYGYTF. In DNA form, the CDR3 reads TGCGCCAGCAGCCAAGGGACAGCCGATTATGGCTACACCTTC. The chain has TRBV5-1 and TRBJ1-2; 7 bases line up with TRBD1. The germline CDR1 and CDR2 sequences are SGHRS and YFSETQ. Trimming removed 4 bases from V and 5 bases from J; junction bases left unmatched: 8. This CDR3 region has 14 residues.

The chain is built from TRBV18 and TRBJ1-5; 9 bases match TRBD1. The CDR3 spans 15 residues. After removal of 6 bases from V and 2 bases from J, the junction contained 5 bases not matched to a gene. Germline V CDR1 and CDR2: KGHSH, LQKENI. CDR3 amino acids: CASSERTGGNQPQHF. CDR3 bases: TGTGCCAGCTCGGAAAGGACAGGGGGCAATCAGCCCCAGCATTTT.

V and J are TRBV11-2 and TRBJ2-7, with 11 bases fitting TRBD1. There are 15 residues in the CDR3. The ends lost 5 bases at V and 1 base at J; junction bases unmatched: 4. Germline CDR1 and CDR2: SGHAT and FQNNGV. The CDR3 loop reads CASSQDRGLSYEQYF. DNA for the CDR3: TGTGCCAGCAGCCAGGACAGGGGGCTTTCCTACGAGCAGTACTTC.

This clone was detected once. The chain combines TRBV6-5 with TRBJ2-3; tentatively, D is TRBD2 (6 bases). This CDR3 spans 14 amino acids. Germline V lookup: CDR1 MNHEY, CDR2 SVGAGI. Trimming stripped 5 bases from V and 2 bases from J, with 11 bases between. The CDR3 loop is CASSDRELTDTQYF. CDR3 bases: TGTGCCAGCAGTGACCGGGAGCTCACAGATACGCAGTATTTT.

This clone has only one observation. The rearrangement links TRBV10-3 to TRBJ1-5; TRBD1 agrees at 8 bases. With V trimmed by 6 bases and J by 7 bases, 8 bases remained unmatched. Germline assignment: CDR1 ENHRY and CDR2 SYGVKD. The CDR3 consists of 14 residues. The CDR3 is CAISPGTGGQPQHF. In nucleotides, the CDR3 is TGTGCCATCAGCCCCGGGACAGGCGGGCAGCCCCAGCATTTT.

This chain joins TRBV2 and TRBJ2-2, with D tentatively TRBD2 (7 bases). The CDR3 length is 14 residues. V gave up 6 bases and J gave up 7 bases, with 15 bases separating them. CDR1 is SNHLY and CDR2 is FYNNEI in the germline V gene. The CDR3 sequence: CASRGGQVFGELFF. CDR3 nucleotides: TGTGCCAGCAGGGGGGGGCAGGTCTTCGGGGAGCTGTTTTTT.

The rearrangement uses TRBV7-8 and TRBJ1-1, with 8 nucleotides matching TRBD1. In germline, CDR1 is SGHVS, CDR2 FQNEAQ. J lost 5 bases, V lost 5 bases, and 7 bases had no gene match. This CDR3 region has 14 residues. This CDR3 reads CASSATGGETEAFF. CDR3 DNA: TGTGCCAGCAGCGCCACAGGGGGGGAAACTGAAGCTTTCTTT.